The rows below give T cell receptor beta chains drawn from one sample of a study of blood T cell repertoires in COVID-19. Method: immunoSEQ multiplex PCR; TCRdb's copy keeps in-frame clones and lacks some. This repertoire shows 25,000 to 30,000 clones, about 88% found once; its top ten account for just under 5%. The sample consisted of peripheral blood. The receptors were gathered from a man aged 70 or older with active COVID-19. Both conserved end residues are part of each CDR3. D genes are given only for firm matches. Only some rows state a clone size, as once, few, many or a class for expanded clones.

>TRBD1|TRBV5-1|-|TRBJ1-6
TGCGCCAGCAGCCAGAATGGACAGGGAAATTCACCCCTCCACTTT
CASSQNGQGNSPLHF
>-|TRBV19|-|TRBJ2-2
TGTGCCAGTAGTATTCCAGGGGTAAACACCGGGGAGCTGTTTTTT
CASSIPGVNTGELFF
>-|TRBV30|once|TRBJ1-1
TGTGCCTGGACCGGAGAGGTCGGGAACACTGAAGCTTTCTTT
CAWTGEVGNTEAFF
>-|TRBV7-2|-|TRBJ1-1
TGTGCCAGCAGCTTGTCGAGGAATGAAGCTTTCTTT
CASSLSRNEAFF
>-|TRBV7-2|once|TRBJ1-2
TGTGCCAGCAGCTTACAGGGATCTAACTATGGCTACACCTTC
CASSLQGSNYGYTF
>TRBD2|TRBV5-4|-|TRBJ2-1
TGTGCCAGCAGCTTACTCATTCTAGCGGGGTACAATGAGCAGTTCTTC
CASSLLILAGYNEQFF
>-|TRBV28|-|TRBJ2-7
TGTGCCAGCAGTTTGGGGCGAGACGAGCAGTACTTC
CASSLGRDEQYF
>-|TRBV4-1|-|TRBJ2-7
TGCGCCAGCAGCCAAACCATCAGGGGCTCCTACGAGCAGTACTTC
CASSQTIRGSYEQYF
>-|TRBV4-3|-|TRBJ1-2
TGCGCCAGCAGCCAAGCTCCAGGTGGGTCAGAGGGCTATGGCTACACCTTC
CASSQAPGGSEGYGYTF
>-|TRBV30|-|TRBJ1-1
TGTGCCTGGAGTTGGGACAACCGGAACACTGAAGCTTTCTTT
CAWSWDNRNTEAFF
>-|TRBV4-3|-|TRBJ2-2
TGCGCCAGCAGCCAAGGGACAGCCAACACCGGGGAGCTGTTTTTT
CASSQGTANTGELFF
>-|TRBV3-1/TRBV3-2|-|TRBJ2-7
TGTGCCAGCAGCCCCCAGGGGATATACCTGTCCGAGCAGTACTTC
CASSPQGIYLSEQYF
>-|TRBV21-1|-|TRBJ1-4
TGTGCCAGCAGCATTGGGGACAGGGGGAATGAAAAACTGTTTTTT
CASSIGDRGNEKLFF
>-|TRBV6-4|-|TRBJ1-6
TGTGCCAGCAGTGACGAGGGCAGGGGATTGTCACCCCTCCACTTT
CASSDEGRGLSPLHF
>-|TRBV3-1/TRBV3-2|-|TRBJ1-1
TGTGCCAGCGCACAACAGGGGAACACTGAAGCTTTCTTT
CASAQQGNTEAFF
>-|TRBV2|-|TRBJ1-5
TGTGCCAGCAGTGCCGGGGGGCAGAATCAGCCCCAGCATTTT
CASSAGGQNQPQHF
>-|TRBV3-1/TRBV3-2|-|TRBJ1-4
TGTGCCAGCAGCCCGCGGAATGAAAAACTGTTTTTT
CASSPRNEKLFF
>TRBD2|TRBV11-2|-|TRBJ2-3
TGTGCCAGCAGCATCGCACTCCTAGCGGGGGGCACAGATACGCAGTATTTT
CASSIALLAGGTDTQYF
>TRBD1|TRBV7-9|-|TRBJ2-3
TGTGCCAGCAGCTTAGCGCTCTACAGGGGTGATACGCAGTATTTT
CASSLALYRGDTQYF
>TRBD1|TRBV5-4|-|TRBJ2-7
TGTGCCAGCAGCAAGGGACAGACCTACGAGCAGTACTTC
CASSKGQTYEQYF
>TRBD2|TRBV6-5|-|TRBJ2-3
TGTGCCAGCAGTCAAACTAGCGGGGCAGGAGATACGCAGTATTTT
CASSQTSGAGDTQYF
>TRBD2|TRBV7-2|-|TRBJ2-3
TGTGCCAGCAGCTCCCGACGGGCGACTAGCGCGAACACAGATACGCAGTATTTT
CASSSRRATSANTDTQYF
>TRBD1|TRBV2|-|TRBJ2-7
TGTGCCAGCAGGCTCCGGGACAGGGGGCTCTACGAGCAGTACTTC
CASRLRDRGLYEQYF
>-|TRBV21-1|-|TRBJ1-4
TGTGCCAGCAGCATTCTTGTTGAAGGACAGGGCCTTGCGCAACTGTTTTTT
CASSILVEGQGLAQLFF
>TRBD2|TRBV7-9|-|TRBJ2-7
TGTGCCAGCAGCTTAGTCGGGGCGGGGGAATGGATGTTC
CASSLVGAGEWMF
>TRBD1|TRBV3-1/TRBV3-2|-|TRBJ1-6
TGTGCCAGCAGCCGAGCCCCGGGACAGGGAGGATCACCCCTCCACTTT
CASSRAPGQGGSPLHF
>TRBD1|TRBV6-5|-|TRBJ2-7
TGTGCCAGCAGTTACTATAGGCCAGGGGGCGGCTACGAGCAGTACTTC
CASSYYRPGGGYEQYF
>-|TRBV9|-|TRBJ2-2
TGTGCCAGCAGCGCCGCAGGGTCCGGGGAGCTGTTTTTT
CASSAAGSGELFF
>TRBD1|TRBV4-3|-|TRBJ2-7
TGCGCCAGCAGCCCATATACAGGGGCTAGCTCCTACGAGCAGTACTTC
CASSPYTGASSYEQYF
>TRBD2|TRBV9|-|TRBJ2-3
TGTGCCAGCAGCGCGGGACTAGCGGGGGGCCGCTCGAGCACAGATACGCAGTATTTT
CASSAGLAGGRSSTDTQYF
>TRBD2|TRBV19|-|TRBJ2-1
TGTGCCAGTAGTAGATCACTAGCGGGAAATTCCTACAATGAGCAGTTCTTC
CASSRSLAGNSYNEQFF
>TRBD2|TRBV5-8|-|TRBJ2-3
TGTGCCAGCAGCTTCTTGGGTAGCGGGGAGACAGATACGCAGTATTTT
CASSFLGSGETDTQYF
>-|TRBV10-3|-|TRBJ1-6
TGTGCCATCAGTGAGGAGGGAAGGTTCCCTAATTCACCCCTCCACTTT
CAISEEGRFPNSPLHF
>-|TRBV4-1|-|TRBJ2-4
TGCGCCAGCAGCCAGGACCGGGCCACGGGAATAGCCAAAAACATTCAGTACTTC
CASSQDRATGIAKNIQYF
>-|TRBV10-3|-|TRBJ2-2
TGTGCCATCAGTGAGTCGATAGGCGGGGTGACCGGGGAGCTGTTTTTT
CAISESIGGVTGELFF
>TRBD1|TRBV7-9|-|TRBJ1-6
TGTGCCAGCAGCTCCGCGACAGGGAGGAATTCACCCCTCCACTTT
CASSSATGRNSPLHF
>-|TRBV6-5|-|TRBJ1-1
TGTGCCAGCAGTTCTACGGGGACTGAAGCTTTCTTT
CASSSTGTEAFF
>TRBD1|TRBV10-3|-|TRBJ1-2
TGTGCCATCTCCCCGGGACAGGCGATCGGCTACACCTTC
CAISPGQAIGYTF
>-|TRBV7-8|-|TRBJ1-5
TGTGCCAGCAGCTTAGCCCTCGAGGGTCAGCCCCAGCATTTT
CASSLALEGQPQHF
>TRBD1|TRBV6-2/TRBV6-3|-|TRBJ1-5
TGTGCCAGCAGTACGAGGGGACAGGGCGGCAATCAGCCCCAGCATTTT
CASSTRGQGGNQPQHF
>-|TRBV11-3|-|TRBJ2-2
TGTGCCAGCAGCATGCGACAGAACACCGGGGAGCTGTTTTTT
CASSMRQNTGELFF
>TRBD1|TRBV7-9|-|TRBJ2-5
TGTGCCAGCAGCTTAGCTGGACAGGGCCAGACCCAGTACTTC
CASSLAGQGQTQYF